This TCR beta chain was recorded in a study of PD-L1 blockade in urothelial cancer. This CDR3 has 14 amino acids. Germline V lookup: CDR1 LGHNA, CDR2 YSLEER. Unmatched junction bases numbered 4, after V lost 0 bases and J lost 6 bases. A few counts support this clone. Data came from immunoSEQ multiplex PCR; TCRdb stores just in-frame clones and leaves some out. The sample yields some 53,000 clones, roughly 80% seen once. The J gene is TRBJ1-2, the V gene TRBV4-3, with 7 nucleotides matching TRBD1. Sequencing was performed on PBMCs, taken around atezolizumab (anti-PD-L1) treatment. This receptor was obtained from a man between 70 and 80 years old with urothelial cancer. CDR3 protein: CASSQDGTGDGYTF. The CDR3 nucleotides are TGCGCCAGCAGCCAAGACGGAACAGGGGATGGCTACACCTTC.